The T cell receptor (beta chain) under discussion was sequenced for a study of CD8+ T cells in alopecia areata. The study's findings and limits: Clonality exceeded that of normal scalp in lesional scalp, most notably in alopecia totalis/universalis.

V dropped 2 bases and J dropped 2 bases, with 12 bases sitting between them. The CDR3 consists of 15 residues. CDR1 is KGHSH, CDR2 LQKENI, per germline. Reverse transcribed after extraction, RNA yielded cDNA as the sequencing template. Produced via immunoSEQ multiplex PCR; TCRdb's table is partial and in-frame only. The table includes thousands of clones, about 64% detected once. Regarding this clone: Its specificity is not known.

The treatment was: oral pan-JAK inhibitor, 5-10 mg twice daily. As part of sample collection, lesional scalp punch biopsies and peripheral blood were taken from alopecia areata patients. Sample: skin, taken at approximately week 30, from a patient treated with tofacitinib. The receptor's source is a human donor with alopecia areata. The genes are TRBV18 and TRBJ1-2; D not resolved. CDR3 amino acids: CASSPAPLLNYGYTF. The CDR3 DNA is TGTGCCAGCTCACCAGCCCCTCTACTAAACTATGGCTACACCTTC.